This TCR beta chain came from a study of shared T cell receptors in the human thymus. Germline assignment: CDR1 MDHEN and CDR2 SYDVKM. V dropped 8 bases and J dropped 5 bases, with 10 bases sitting between them. The CDR3 extends over 12 amino acids. Clones were sequenced by immunoSEQ multiplex PCR, and TCRdb holds only the in-frame ones, with some missing. The repertoire holds hundreds of thousands of clones, 70% to 90% seen once, with more than 0.01% in the top ten. A further study also used this sample, focusing on human thymus T cells. That paper states: Thymus tissue for the work was resected from patients undergoing corrective heart surgery. Thymic and blood repertoires appeared to show biased V and J gene usage.

Material for sequencing was thymocytes. This TCR was sampled from a girl less than two years old with a congenital heart defect. The V call is TRBV28, the J call TRBJ1-5, with D perhaps TRBD1 (5 bases). CDR3 coding DNA: TGTGCCAGCGGGGCGGGGCATCAGCCCCAGCATTTT. Translation gives CASGAGHQPQHF.